These T cell receptor beta chains were read from a single sample in a study of T cells in Graves' hyperthyroidism and ophthalmopathy. TCRdb reprocessed the multiplex PCR reads with MiXCR, giving one entry per CDR3 protein. Of hundreds of thousands of distinct CDR3 sequences listed, around 24% are singletons. The sequenced sample was blood. These receptors originate from a woman in her twenties or thirties with Graves' ophthalmopathy. Each CDR3 is given with its conserved first and last residue. The order of the fields is D gene, V gene, J gene, clone size, CDR3 DNA, CDR3 protein. D genes are given only for firm matches. Some rows mark clone size as missing; the rest say once, few, many or name a class of expanded clone.

>.|TRBV6-1|TRBJ1-2|few
TGTGCCACTCTGGGAGGGGGGAACTATGGCTACACCTTC
CATLGGGNYGYTF
>.|TRBV7-3|TRBJ2-5|many
TGTGCCAGCAGCAACGACCTGACAGGGAGGTTGGAGGGGGGGCTTAAAGAGACCCAGTACTTC
CASSNDLTGRLEGGLKETQYF
>.|TRBV20-1|TRBJ1-2|.
TGCAGTGCTCGGGACGGTAACTATGGCTACACCTTC
CSARDGNYGYTF
>TRBD1|TRBV10-3|TRBJ1-2|many
TGTGCCATCAGCTCCGACAGGGGAGGGGATGGCTACACCTTC
CAISSDRGGDGYTF
>.|TRBV20-1|TRBJ1-2|.
TGCAGTGCTGAAAACAGCGATGGCTACACCTTC
CSAENSDGYTF
>TRBD2|TRBV28|TRBJ2-7|.
TGTGCCAGCATCTCACCCACTAGCGGGCGGCCCTACGAGCAGTACTTC
CASISPTSGRPYEQYF
>.|TRBV7-9|TRBJ1-2|many
TGTGCCAGCAGCTTAGGGGACGGGACCTATGGCTACACCTTC
CASSLGDGTYGYTF
>.|TRBV3-1|TRBJ1-3|many
TGTGCCAGCAGCCCGGGCTCTGGAAACACCATATATTTT
CASSPGSGNTIYF
>.|TRBV15|TRBJ2-5|many
TGTGCCACCAGCTGGAGGGGGAGAGGCTTCTATCAAGAGACCCAGTACTTC
CATSWRGRGFYQETQYF
>.|TRBV6-1|TRBJ2-2|.
TGTGCCAGCAGTCGGGGACTCCTCCGGACCACCGGGGAGCTGTTTTTT
CASSRGLLRTTGELFF
>.|TRBV28|TRBJ1-1|many
TGTGCCAGCAGTTTATTGACGAGCCTCACTGAAGCTTTCTTT
CASSLLTSLTEAFF
>.|TRBV7-8|TRBJ2-5|.
TGTGCCAGCAGCTTAGACGATGAGACCCAGTACTTC
CASSLDDETQYF
>.|TRBV27|TRBJ1-5|few
TGTGCCAGCAGGCGGGGACCAAATAGCAATCAGCCCCAGCATTTT
CASRRGPNSNQPQHF
>.|TRBV9|TRBJ2-7|.
TGTGCCAGCAGCGTAGGGTGGGCGAGGGCTACGGGCGAGCAGTACTTC
CASSVGWARATGEQYF
>.|TRBV2|TRBJ2-7|.
TGTGCCAGCAGTGTCTCCCGGCGGTTGTACGAGCAGTACTTC
CASSVSRRLYEQYF
>.|TRBV29-1|TRBJ1-2|many
TGCAGCGTCCACAGGGTCGGCTATGGCTACACCTTC
CSVHRVGYGYTF
>.|TRBV28|TRBJ1-1|many
TGTGCCAGCAGCTTATCGGGGCGGACTGAAGCTTTCTTT
CASSLSGRTEAFF
>.|TRBV6-1|TRBJ1-5|.
TGTGCCAGCACTAATCGACCCGGGGGGTATAGCAATCAGCCCCAGCATTTT
CASTNRPGGYSNQPQHF
>.|TRBV19|TRBJ2-5|many
TGTGCCAGTAGTGACAGGAGGCAAGAGACCCAGTACTTC
CASSDRRQETQYF
>TRBD1|TRBV11-2|TRBJ1-6|few
TGTGCCAGCAACCAGGGACAGGTAGCTTCACCCCTCCACTTT
CASNQGQVASPLHF
>TRBD1|TRBV27|TRBJ1-5|many
TGTGCCAGCAGAATAACAGGGGGGAATCAGCCCCAGCATTTT
CASRITGGNQPQHF
>TRBD1|TRBV6-1|TRBJ1-5|many
TGTGCCAGCAGTCAGGGGGCCGGCAATCAGCCCCAGCATTTT
CASSQGAGNQPQHF
>TRBD1|TRBV6-5|TRBJ1-1|many
TGTGCCAGCAGTTACTCACAACCTGGGACAGTGAACACTGAAGCTTTCTTT
CASSYSQPGTVNTEAFF
>.|TRBV28|TRBJ2-2|.
TGTGCCAGCAGTTTATGGCGACTAGAGAACACCGGGGAGCTGTTTTTT
CASSLWRLENTGELFF
>.|TRBV4-3|TRBJ1-2|many
TGCGCCAGCAGCCATATAGGGGGATCCGTTAACTATGGCTACACCTTC
CASSHIGGSVNYGYTF